This note documents a single T cell receptor (beta chain) sequence. This record belongs to a study of OX40 agonist ivuxolimab in advanced cancers. CDR3 length equals 13 residues. The V and J ends lost 4 bases and 1 base respectively, with 8 bases between them. Germline V gene sequence: CDR1 SGDLS, CDR2 YYNGEE. TCRdb keeps only in-frame clones here, not all; method: immunoSEQ multiplex PCR. The repertoire holds 45,000 to 60,000 clones, about 90% seen once, with just under 8% in the top ten. This clonotype was obtained from an adult with an advanced solid tumor such as melanoma, head and neck, liver or kidney cancer. The sequencing used CD4+ or CD8+ T cells sorted from blood, collected in a trial of the OX40 agonist ivuxolimab. J is TRBJ1-1 and V is TRBV9; D unclear. In DNA form, the CDR3 reads TGTGCCAGCAGCCTTACGGAGAACACTGAAGCTTTCTTT. Protein sequence: CASSLTENTEAFF.